This T cell receptor (beta chain) was identified in a study of CD8 T cells in ankylosing spondylitis. This CDR3 region has 14 residues. V was shortened by 3 bases and J by 4 bases, with 9 bases between the two germline ends. Using its own MiXCR run on the 5' RACE reads, TCRdb lists one record per CDR3 protein. This table holds approximately 180,000 distinct CDR3 sequences, 15% to 20% found once. This clonotype was picked up many times. This sequence originates from a male donor aged 5-29 years with ankylosing spondylitis or in good health (not recorded which). Sequenced: blood, either unsorted or a sorted T cell fraction (not recorded which). The chain employs TRBV12-3 or TRBV12-4 and TRBJ2-2; TRBD1 is a possible D gene (5 bases). The CDR3 protein is CASSFGHFTGELFF. As DNA, the CDR3 is TGTGCCAGCAGTTTTGGACATTTCACCGGGGAGCTGTTTTTT.